What follows describes a single TCR beta chain. Its matching antigen is unknown. RNA served as the template for amplifying TCR beta CDR3 regions. The first round was an RT-PCR with HTBI primers, and the second round was a multiplex PCR. Via MiXCR, TCRdb re-called the multiplex PCR reads, giving one row per CDR3 protein. The table includes 650,000 to 900,000 distinct CDR3 sequences, 40% detected once. The data stem from a study of Graves' ophthalmopathy and Graves' hyperthyroidism. Whole-study results and caveats: In blood appeared most of the expanded thyroid clonotypes whose frequency exceeded 0.001.

The germline V and J ends were trimmed by 3 bases and 8 bases, with 17 bases remaining between them. The CDR3 sequence is 14 residues long. Germline V gives CDR1 SNHLY, CDR2 FYNNEI. Sequences were obtained from peripheral blood. This receptor was taken from an adult man with Graves' ophthalmopathy. The chain is built from TRBV2 and TRBJ2-7, with D perhaps being TRBD1 or TRBD2 (5 bases each). The CDR3 protein is CASSDRDGAYKQYF. The CDR3 DNA is TGTGCCAGCAGTGACCGGGACGGTGCTTACAAGCAGTACTTC.